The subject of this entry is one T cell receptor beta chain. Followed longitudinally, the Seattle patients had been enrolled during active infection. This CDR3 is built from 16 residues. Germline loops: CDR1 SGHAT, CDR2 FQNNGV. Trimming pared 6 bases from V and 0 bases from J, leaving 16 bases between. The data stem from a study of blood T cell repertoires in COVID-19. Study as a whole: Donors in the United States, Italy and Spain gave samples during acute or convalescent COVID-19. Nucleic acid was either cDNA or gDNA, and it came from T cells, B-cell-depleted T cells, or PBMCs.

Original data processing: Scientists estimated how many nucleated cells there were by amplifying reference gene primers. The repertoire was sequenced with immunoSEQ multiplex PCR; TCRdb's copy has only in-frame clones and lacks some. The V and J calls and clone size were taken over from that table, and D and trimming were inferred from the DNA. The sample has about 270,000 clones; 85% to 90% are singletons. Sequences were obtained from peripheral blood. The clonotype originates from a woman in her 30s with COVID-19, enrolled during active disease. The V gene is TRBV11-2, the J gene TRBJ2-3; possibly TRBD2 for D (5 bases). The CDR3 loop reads CASREGRGRSTDTQYF. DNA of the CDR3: TGTGCCAGCAGGGAAGGACGAGGGCGTAGCACAGATACGCAGTATTTT.